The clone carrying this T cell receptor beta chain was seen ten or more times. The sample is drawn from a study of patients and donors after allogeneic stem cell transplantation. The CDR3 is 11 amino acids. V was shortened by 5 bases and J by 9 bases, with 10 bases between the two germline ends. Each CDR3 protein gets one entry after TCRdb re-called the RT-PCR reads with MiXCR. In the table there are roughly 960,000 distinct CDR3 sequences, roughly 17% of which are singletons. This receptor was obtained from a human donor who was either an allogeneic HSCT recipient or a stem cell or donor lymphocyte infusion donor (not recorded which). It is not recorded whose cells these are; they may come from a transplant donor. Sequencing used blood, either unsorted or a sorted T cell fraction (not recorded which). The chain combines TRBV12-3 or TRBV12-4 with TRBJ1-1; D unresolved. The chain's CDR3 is CASSAPAQAFF. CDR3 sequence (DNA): TGTGCCAGCAGTGCCCCCGCCCAAGCTTTCTTT.